Listed here are 32 T cell receptor beta chains from one sample, sequenced in a study of blood T cells in healthy people across ages. Sample-barcoded 5' priming and a J-beta primer mix drove a second PCR of about 7 to 11 cycles. TCRdb processed the 5' RACE reads anew with MiXCR; each CDR3 protein has one entry. The sample comprises fewer than 650,000 distinct CDR3 sequences, about a quarter of which are singletons, and over 3.5% rests with the top ten. These data were also filed under a second study, of T cells of mothers and their children.

Material: blood. These receptors were collected from a boy between 2 and 10 years old in good health.

Concerning this clonotype: The junction departs from the called germline gene at one end, perhaps through a read error. The genes are TRBV27 and TRBJ2-2, with TRBD1 matching 8 bases. This CDR3 spans 15 amino acids. The germline CDR1 and CDR2 sequences are MNHEY and SMNVEV (reference sequence). The CDR3, as DNA: TGTACCAGCAGTTGGACAGGGAAGGTCACCGGGGAGCTGTTTTTT. As protein: CTSSWTGKVTGELFF.

V and J are TRBV7-9 and TRBJ2-5, with TRBD2 identical over 8 bases. The end of the DNA is better explained by TRBJ2-1, so the J call may be wrong. The germline CDR1 and CDR2 sequences are SEHNR and FQNEAQ (reference sequence). The CDR3 loop spans 15 amino acids. DNA of the CDR3: TGTGCCAGCAGCTTATCCAGCGGGAGATTCAATGAGCAGTTCTTC. It specifies CASSLSSGRFNEQFF.

CDR3 sequence reads: CASSSYFGQGPQETQYF. The CDR3 DNA is TGTGCCAGCAGTTCCTACTTTGGACAGGGCCCCCAAGAGACCCAGTACTTC. The chain has TRBV6-2 or TRBV6-3 and TRBJ2-5; 8 bases align to TRBD1. Germline CDR1 and CDR2: MNHEY and SVGEGT. With 4 bases clipped from V and 1 base from J, the junction kept 11 bases outside the gene matches. The CDR3 covers 17 residues.

Only a few counts were recorded for this clonotype. Written as DNA, the CDR3 is TGTGCCAGCAGTCCGAGCCTTAGGGCTAGCGAGCAAGAGACCCAGTACTTC. This encodes CASSPSLRASEQETQYF. The rearrangement uses TRBV12-3 or TRBV12-4 and TRBJ2-5, with D possibly matching TRBD2 (6 bases). This CDR3 region has 17 residues. Trimming cost V 5 bases and J 2 bases, with 21 bases left between them.

There are a few counts of this clonotype. The J gene is TRBJ1-4, the V gene TRBV6-1; 7 bases are shared with TRBD1. V dropped 3 bases and J dropped 3; count of bases not matched to a gene: 4. Germline loops: CDR1 MNHNS, CDR2 SASEGT. The CDR3 is 15 amino acids. In DNA form, the CDR3 reads TGTGCCAGCAGTGAGGACAGGTCTTCTAATGAAAAACTGTTTTTT. It yields the protein CASSEDRSSNEKLFF.

The V gene is TRBV12-3 or TRBV12-4, the J gene TRBJ1-1; D gene uncertain. The V end lost 1 base, the J end lost 1 base, and 7 bases lay between the germline ends. The CDR3 loop spans 14 amino acids. CDR3 sequence (DNA): TGTGCCAGCAGTTTAGGCCGGAAGAACACTGAAGCTTTCTTT. Protein product: CASSLGRKNTEAFF.

This rearrangement joins TRBV25-1 to TRBJ2-7; 8 bases align to TRBD2. The CDR3 spans 15 residues. J lost 6 bases, V lost 3 bases, and 10 bases had no gene match. Germline CDR1 reads MGHDK; CDR2 reads SYGVNS. The DNA of the CDR3 is TGTGCCAGCAGTGAGAGGCCTAGCGGGCCCCCCGAGCAGTACTTC. It specifies CASSERPSGPPEQYF.

The rearrangement joins TRBV18 to TRBJ2-1; 8 nucleotides line up with TRBD1. The CDR3 has 16 amino acids. With 6 bases clipped from V and 4 bases from J, the junction kept 11 bases outside the gene matches. Looked up from germline, CDR1 is KGHSH and CDR2 is LQKENI. CDR3 nucleotide sequence: TGTGCCAGCTCGCCCTATGGCCAGGGGGCTTACAATGAGCAGTTCTTC. This translates into CASSPYGQGAYNEQFF.

This chain connects TRBV9 to TRBJ1-6; D call uncertain. CDR3 length: 15 amino acids. The V and J ends lost 0 bases and 8 bases respectively, with 12 bases between them. Germline CDR1 and CDR2: SGDLS and YYNGEE. The CDR3 DNA reads as TGTGCCAGCAGCGTAGCTACGACCAGTGATTCACCCCTCCACTTT. Translated, it gives CASSVATTSDSPLHF.

This clonotype was seen a single time. The chain has TRBV27 and TRBJ2-3; D not resolved. V was clipped by 3 bases and J by 6 bases, with 13 bases between them. This CDR3 has 14 amino acids. Per the germline V gene, CDR1 is MNHEY and CDR2 is SMNVEV (reference sequence). CDR3 DNA sequence: TGTGCCAGCAGTTTGTCGCTACATCAGGATACGCAGTATTTT. Protein: CASSLSLHQDTQYF.

This clonotype came up a few times. The rearrangement links TRBV5-1 to TRBJ2-1, with D maybe TRBD2 (6 bases). This CDR3 spans 16 amino acids. Germline CDR1 SGHRS, CDR2 YFSETQ. Trimming cost V 0 bases and J 0 bases, with 10 bases left between them. This CDR3 reads CASSLGGISSYNEQFF. Here the CDR3 DNA reads TGCGCCAGCAGCTTGGGCGGGATTAGCTCCTACAATGAGCAGTTCTTC.

This clonotype has a handful of counts. J is TRBJ2-3 and V is TRBV5-5; 11 bases agree with TRBD2. Unmatched junction bases numbered 5, after V lost 1 base and J lost 4 bases. Germline V gene data show CDR1 as SGHKS and CDR2 as YYEKEE (reference sequence). The CDR3 is 16 amino acids. The CDR3 loop is CASSLIASGGPDTQYF. The DNA of the CDR3 is TGTGCCAGCAGCTTGATTGCTAGCGGGGGGCCAGATACGCAGTATTTT.

This clonotype was counted a few times. The CDR3 bases are TGTGCCAGCAGCCAAGATTGGGGCAATGAGCAGTTCTTC. It codes for CASSQDWGNEQFF. This chain links TRBV14 with TRBJ2-1, with D unclear. The CDR3 is made up of 13 amino acids. Trimming removed 0 bases at V and 6 bases at J, with 6 bases between. Germline values: CDR1 SGHDN, CDR2 FVKESK.

This clonotype was counted between two and nine times. The rearrangement links TRBV7-2 to TRBJ2-5; D might be TRBD2 (7 bases). The J call may be faulty, since TRBJ2-1 better matches the DNA end. This CDR3 has 15 amino acids. CDR1 is SGHTA and CDR2 is FQGNSA in the germline V gene. The CDR3 nucleotides read TGTGCCAGCAGCGCCTCCCGGGGGGCTTACAATGAGCAGTTCTTC. Translation: CASSASRGAYNEQFF.

The table lists this clonotype with a few counts. The chain has TRBV4-1 and TRBJ2-5, with unresolved D. The germline V and J ends were trimmed by 4 bases and 3 bases, with 18 bases remaining between them. CDR1 and CDR2 from the germline V gene are MGHRA and YSYEKL. The CDR3 totals 16 residues. CDR3 amino acids: CASSPPSTSPKETQYF. CDR3 coding DNA: TGCGCCAGCAGCCCCCCAAGCACCTCTCCAAAAGAGACCCAGTACTTC.

V gene TRBV2 combines with J gene TRBJ2-3; D is possibly TRBD2 (6 bases). This CDR3 contains 13 residues. Between the trimmed V and J ends, which lost 11 bases and 11 bases, there was a span of 23 bases. Germline assignment: CDR1 SNHLY and CDR2 FYNNEI. CDR3 sequence (DNA): TGTGCCGGAAGTGGTAGCGGAGAGGGTAAGCAGTATTTT. This codes for CAGSGSGEGKQYF. The full variable domain, its missing parts supplied by reference TRBV2 and TRBJ2-3, is EPEVTQTPSHQVTQMGQEVILRCVPISNHLYFYWYRQILGQKVEFLVSFYNNEISEKSEIFDDQFSVERPDGSNFTLKIRSTKLEDSAMYFCAGSGSGEGKQYFGPGTRLTVL.

This clonotype was detected only a few times. The V call is TRBV4-1, the J call TRBJ2-3; D may be TRBD2 (6 bases). Trimming took off 1 base at V and 0 bases at J, with 8 bases between the two ends. The CDR3 is 15 residues long. In germline, CDR1 is MGHRA, CDR2 YSYEKL. For the CDR3, the DNA is TGCGCCAGCAGCCAAGTAAGCGGGAGCACAGATACGCAGTATTTT. It is translated as CASSQVSGSTDTQYF.

The chain combines TRBV10-2 with TRBJ2-4; 10 nucleotides line up with TRBD1. The CDR3 runs to 16 residues. The V and J ends lost 6 bases and 8 bases, in that order; junction bases with no gene match: 13. Germline assignment: CDR1 WSHSY and CDR2 SAAADI. CDR3 region: CASSTPGQGISDIQYF. CDR3 sequence (DNA): TGCGCCAGCAGCACACCGGGACAGGGGATCAGCGACATTCAGTACTTC.

The gene calls are TRBV7-9 and TRBJ2-3; possibly TRBD2 for D (6 bases). CDR1 and CDR2 from the germline V gene are SEHNR and FQNEAQ (reference sequence). The CDR3 totals 13 residues. V was cut by 7 bases and J by 6 bases, with 14 bases left in between. This chain's CDR3 is CASISGLLDTQYF. The DNA of the CDR3 is TGTGCCAGCATCTCGGGACTCCTGGATACGCAGTATTTT.

This clonotype was seen a few times. V usage is TRBV12-3 or TRBV12-4 and J usage is TRBJ2-5, with TRBD2 identical over 8 bases. V lost 5 bases, J lost 5 bases, and 10 bases stayed unmatched. This CDR3 is built from 15 residues. The CDR3 reads CASSAGGVKGETQYF. CDR3 nucleotides: TGTGCCAGCAGTGCGGGGGGCGTCAAGGGGGAGACCCAGTACTTC.

The rearrangement uses TRBV20-1 and TRBJ2-7, with 12 bases that match TRBD2. CDR1 is DFQATT and CDR2 is SNEGSKA in the germline V gene (reference sequence). With 6 bases clipped from V and 2 bases from J, the junction kept 5 bases outside the gene matches. The CDR3 covers 14 residues. The CDR3 loop reads CSASSGRATYEQYF. DNA for the CDR3: TGCAGTGCCTCTAGCGGGAGGGCAACCTACGAGCAGTACTTC.

This chain joins TRBV18 and TRBJ2-7; no firm D call. CDR3 size: 13 residues. V was pared by 7 bases and J by 6 bases, with 16 bases between. CDR1 is KGHSH, CDR2 LQKENI, per germline. The CDR3 reads CASLTHLESEQYF. CDR3 coding DNA: TGTGCCAGCTTAACCCATCTCGAGTCCGAGCAGTACTTC. Full variable domain (missing parts from reference TRBV18 and TRBJ2-7): NAGVMQNPRHLVRRRGQEARLRCSPMKGHSHVYWYRQLPEEGLKFMVYLQKENIIDESGMPKERFSAEFPKEGPSILRIQQVVRGDSAAYFCASLTHLESEQYFGPGTRLTVT.

This clonotype was counted only a few times. CDR3 sequence: CASSIGSNTGELFF. In DNA form, the CDR3 reads TGTGCCAGTAGTATCGGCTCGAACACCGGGGAGCTGTTTTTT. This chain links TRBV19 with TRBJ2-2, with no clear D. The germline V gene encodes CDR1 LNHDA and CDR2 SQIVND (reference sequence). V gave up 3 bases and J gave up 0 bases, with 5 bases separating them. CDR3 length: 14 amino acids.

The rearrangement uses TRBV9 and TRBJ2-3; tentatively, D is TRBD1 or TRBD2 (5 bases each). Trimming cost V 0 bases and J 6 bases, with 20 bases left between them. In germline, CDR1 is SGDLS, CDR2 YYNGEE. This CDR3 contains 17 residues. The CDR3 here is CASSVDGTATPEDTQYF. The CDR3, as DNA: TGTGCCAGCAGCGTAGATGGGACGGCAACCCCTGAGGATACGCAGTATTTT.

Comments on this clonotype: One junction end does not reproduce the germline sequence, and a read error may be involved. The chain employs TRBV29-1 and TRBJ2-5, with D hard to call. CDR3 length: 11 residues. The germline CDR1 and CDR2 sequences are SQVTM and ANQGSEA. The CDR3: CSVGNQETQCF. As DNA, the CDR3 is TGCAGCGTTGGGAATCAAGAGACCCAGTGCTTC.

This clonotype has a handful of counts. The V and J genes are TRBV11-2 and TRBJ2-6; 8 bases line up with TRBD1. Per the germline V gene, CDR1 is SGHAT and CDR2 is FQNNGV. Unmatched junction bases numbered 6, after V lost 5 bases and J lost 3 bases. The CDR3 runs to 16 residues. CDR3 amino acids: CASSRTGKDGANVLTF. CDR3 nucleotide sequence: TGTGCCAGCAGCCGGACAGGGAAGGATGGGGCCAACGTCCTGACTTTC.

J is TRBJ1-1 and V is TRBV29-1; 10 bases match TRBD1. Germline CDR1 reads SQVTM; CDR2 reads ANQGSEA. The ends lost 0 bases at V and 5 bases at J; junction bases unmatched: 6. The CDR3 length is 15 residues. CDR3 region: CSVEDLGQGKTEAFF. The CDR3 nucleotides are TGCAGCGTTGAAGACTTGGGACAGGGGAAGACTGAAGCTTTCTTT.

This clonotype was seen a handful of times. V gene TRBV20-1 combines with J gene TRBJ2-3; D perhaps matches TRBD2 (6 bases). This CDR3 has 15 residues. The V gene lost 1 base and the J gene lost 0 bases, with 11 bases spanning the gap. The germline V gene has CDR1 DFQATT and CDR2 SNEGSKA (reference sequence). The CDR3 protein is CSARVEGSSTDTQYF. CDR3 nucleotide sequence: TGCAGTGCTAGAGTGGAGGGATCTAGCACAGATACGCAGTATTTT.

The chain carries TRBV30 and TRBJ2-1, with D hard to call. V was clipped by 1 base and J by 9 bases, with 7 bases between them. The CDR3 contains 11 residues. The germline gives CDR1 GTSNPN, CDR2 SVGIG (reference sequence). Here the CDR3 DNA reads TGTGCCTGGAGTGGGATGGTTGAGCAGTTCTTC. The encoded protein is CAWSGMVEQFF.

In this sample, this clonotype turned up a few times. V gene TRBV5-1 combines with J gene TRBJ2-1, with D tentatively TRBD1 (8 bases). The J call may not be correct, given that the DNA end is closer to TRBJ2-7. The CDR3 consists of 14 residues. From germline, CDR1 is SGHRS and CDR2 YFSETQ. The CDR3 loop reads CASSITGGAYEQYF. DNA of the CDR3: TGCGCCAGCAGCATAACAGGGGGGGCCTACGAGCAGTACTTC.

The V call is TRBV6-2 or TRBV6-3, the J call TRBJ2-5; D is perhaps TRBD2 (5 bases). This CDR3 has 13 residues. The germline V gene has CDR1 MNHEY and CDR2 SVGEGT. With 8 bases removed from V and 3 bases from J, the gap between germline ends came to 13 bases. The chain's CDR3 is CASGGLLEETQYF. CDR3 nucleotides: TGTGCCAGCGGCGGACTTCTAGAAGAGACCCAGTACTTC.

This clonotype was seen more than once but under ten times. V and J are TRBV29-1 and TRBJ2-2; 7 nucleotides align to TRBD2. The CDR3 has 16 amino acids. The V gene end was trimmed by 0 bases and the J gene end by 1 base; junction bases not matched to a gene: 5. CDR1 is SQVTM and CDR2 is ANQGSEA in the germline V gene. CDR3 loop: CSVEDWPSGNTGELFF. CDR3 DNA: TGCAGCGTTGAAGATTGGCCTAGCGGGAACACCGGGGAGCTGTTTTTT.